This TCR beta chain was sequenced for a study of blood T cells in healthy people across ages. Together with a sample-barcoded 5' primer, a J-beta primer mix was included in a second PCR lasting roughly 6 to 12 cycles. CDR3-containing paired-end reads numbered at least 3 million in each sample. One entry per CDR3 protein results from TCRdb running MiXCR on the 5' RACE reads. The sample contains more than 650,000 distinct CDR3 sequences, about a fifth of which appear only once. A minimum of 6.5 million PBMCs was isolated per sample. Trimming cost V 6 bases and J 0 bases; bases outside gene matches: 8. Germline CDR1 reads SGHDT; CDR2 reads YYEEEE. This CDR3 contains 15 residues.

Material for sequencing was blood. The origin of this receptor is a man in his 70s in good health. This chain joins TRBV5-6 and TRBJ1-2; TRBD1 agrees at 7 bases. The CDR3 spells CASKGLQGTNYGYTF. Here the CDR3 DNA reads TGTGCCAGCAAAGGCCTACAGGGGACTAACTATGGCTACACCTTC.